These T cell receptor beta chains were read from a single sample in a study of T cell repertoires in cytomegalovirus infection. No cognate antigen is known for these TCRs. TCRdb re-called the reads through MiXCR, storing one row per CDR3 protein. The table has approximately 140,000 distinct CDR3 sequences, 24% seen once. Sequencing used PBMCs, sequenced either directly or after in vitro stimulation (not recorded which). Receptors were obtained from a human donor in good health (CMV status not recorded). Some clones in this sample may be carry-over from other donors' samples. Both conserved end residues are part of each CDR3. A D gene is named only where the DNA matches it firmly. Some rows have no size entry. The others give once, few or many, or a class for an expanded clone.

TRBV9	TRBJ2-1	NA	few	TGTGCCAGCAGCCGAGGTCAGGGCTCAAATGAGCAGTTCTTC	CASSRGQGSNEQFF
TRBV2	TRBJ2-1	NA	NA	TGTGCCAGCAGTTCTCATAATGAGCAGTTCTTC	CASSSHNEQFF
TRBV7-2	TRBJ2-3	NA	NA	TGTGCCAGCAGCCAGAGAGATACGCAGTATTTT	CASSQRDTQYF
TRBV7-2	TRBJ1-2	TRBD1	NA	TGTGCCAGCAGCCTAACCGGGACAGGGGGCAGGTATGGAGGCTACACCTTC	CASSLTGTGGRYGGYTF
TRBV20-1	TRBJ2-5	TRBD2	NA	TGCAGTGCCTATAGCCCAGGACTAGCGGGACACCAAGAGACCCAGTACTTC	CSAYSPGLAGHQETQYF
TRBV20-1	TRBJ2-3	NA	NA	TGCAGTGCTAGAACTTATGGACTGGGTCGAGGGGATACGCAGTATTTT	CSARTYGLGRGDTQYF
TRBV5-4	TRBJ2-1	TRBD2	NA	TGTGCCAGCAGCTTGGTGTCGGGAGGGATCTACAATGAGCAGTTCTTC	CASSLVSGGIYNEQFF
TRBV6-6	TRBJ2-7	TRBD2	many	TGTGCCAGCAGTTACCCTAACATAGCGGGAGACGAGCAGTACTTC	CASSYPNIAGDEQYF
TRBV4-1	TRBJ2-5	NA	once	TGCGCCAGCAGCCAAGCCCCGGTTCAGGGGCTTCAAGAGACCCAGTACTTC	CASSQAPVQGLQETQYF
TRBV12-3/TRBV12-4	TRBJ1-2	NA	few	TGTGCCAGCAGTTTGGGAAGGGGCTACACCTTC	CASSLGRGYTF
TRBV7-2	TRBJ1-1	NA	NA	TGTGCCAGCAGCGTTGTTAGGGGGAAGGGTGAAGCTTTCTTT	CASSVVRGKGEAFF
TRBV18	TRBJ2-3	TRBD2	NA	TGTGCCAGCTCACCACTTGGGACTAACACAGATACGCAGTATTTT	CASSPLGTNTDTQYF
TRBV7-6	TRBJ2-1	NA	many	TGTGCCAGCAGCTTAGCGGGCTCCTACAATGAGCAGTTCTTC	CASSLAGSYNEQFF
TRBV28	TRBJ1-6	TRBD1	NA	TGTGCCAGCAGCCCGACAGGGCCTAATTCACCCCTCCACTTT	CASSPTGPNSPLHF